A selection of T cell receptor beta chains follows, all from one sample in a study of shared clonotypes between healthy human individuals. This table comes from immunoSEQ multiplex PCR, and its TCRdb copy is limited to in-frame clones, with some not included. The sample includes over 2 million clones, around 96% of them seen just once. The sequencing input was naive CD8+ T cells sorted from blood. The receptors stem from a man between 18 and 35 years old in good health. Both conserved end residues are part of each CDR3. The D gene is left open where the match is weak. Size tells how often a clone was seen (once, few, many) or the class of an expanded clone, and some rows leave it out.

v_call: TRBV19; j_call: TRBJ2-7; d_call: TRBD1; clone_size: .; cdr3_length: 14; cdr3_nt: TGTGCCAGTAGTATAGGGACAGGCTCCTACGAGCAGTACTTC; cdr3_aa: CASSIGTGSYEQYF
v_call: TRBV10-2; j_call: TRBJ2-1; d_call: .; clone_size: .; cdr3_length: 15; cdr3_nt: TGCGCCAGCAGTTCCAGGGAGGGGGGGGTTCAGGAGCAGTTCTTC; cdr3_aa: CASSSREGGVQEQFF
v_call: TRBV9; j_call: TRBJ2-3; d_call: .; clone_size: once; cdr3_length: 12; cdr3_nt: TGTGCCAGCAGCCCTAACACAGATACGCAGTATTTT; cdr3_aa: CASSPNTDTQYF
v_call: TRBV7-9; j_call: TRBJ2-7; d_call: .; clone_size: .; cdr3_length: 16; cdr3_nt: TGTGCCAGCAGCTTAGAGTATGCGGCAGGGACGTACGAGCAGTACTTC; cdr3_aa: CASSLEYAAGTYEQYF
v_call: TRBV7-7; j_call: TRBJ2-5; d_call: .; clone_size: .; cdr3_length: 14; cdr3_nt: TGTGCTAGCAGCTTAGGGGCAGGGCAAGAGACCCAGTACTTC; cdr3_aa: CASSLGAGQETQYF
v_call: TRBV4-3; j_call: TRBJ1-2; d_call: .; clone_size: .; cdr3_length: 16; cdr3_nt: TGCGCCAGCAGCCAAGATAGGGCGGGACCTAACTATGGCTACACCTTC; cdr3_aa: CASSQDRAGPNYGYTF
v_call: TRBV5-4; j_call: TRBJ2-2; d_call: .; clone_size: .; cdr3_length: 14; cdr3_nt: TGTGCCAGCAGCTTCCAGGGTGGCACCGGGGAGCTGTTTTTT; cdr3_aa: CASSFQGGTGELFF
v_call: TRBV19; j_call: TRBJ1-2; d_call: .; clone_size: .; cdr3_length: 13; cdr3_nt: TGTGCCAGTAGTATGGACAGTAACTATGGCTACACCTTC; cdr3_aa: CASSMDSNYGYTF
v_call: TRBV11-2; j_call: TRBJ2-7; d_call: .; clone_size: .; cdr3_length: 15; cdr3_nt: TGTGCCAGCAGCTCTAGGGCCCAGAGCTCCTACGAGCAGTACTTC; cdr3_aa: CASSSRAQSSYEQYF
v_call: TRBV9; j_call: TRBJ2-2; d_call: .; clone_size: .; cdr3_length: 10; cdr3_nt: TGTGCCAGCGGAGCCGGGGAGCTGTTTTTT; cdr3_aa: CASGAGELFF
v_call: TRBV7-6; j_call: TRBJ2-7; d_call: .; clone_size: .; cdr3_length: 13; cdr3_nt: TGTGCCAGCAGCTCTGGACTAAACTACGAGCAGTACTTC; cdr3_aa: CASSSGLNYEQYF
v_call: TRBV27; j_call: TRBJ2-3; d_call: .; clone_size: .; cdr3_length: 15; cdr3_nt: TGTGCCAGCATGCCGCGGATAGAAGGCACAGATACGCAGTATTTT; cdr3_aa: CASMPRIEGTDTQYF
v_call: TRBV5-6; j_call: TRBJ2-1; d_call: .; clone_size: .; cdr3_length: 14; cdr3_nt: TGTGCCAGCAGCTTGGAGGGGTCGGGGAGTGAGCAGTTCTTC; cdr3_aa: CASSLEGSGSEQFF
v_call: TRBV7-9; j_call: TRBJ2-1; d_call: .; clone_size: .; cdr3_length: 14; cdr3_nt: TGTGCCAGCCTAGGGCAGGGGCCCTACAATGAGCAGTTCTTC; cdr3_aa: CASLGQGPYNEQFF
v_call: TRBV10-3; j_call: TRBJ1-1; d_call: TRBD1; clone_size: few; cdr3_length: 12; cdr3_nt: TGTGCCATCGGACAGGGGGACACTGAAGCTTTCTTT; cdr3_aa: CAIGQGDTEAFF
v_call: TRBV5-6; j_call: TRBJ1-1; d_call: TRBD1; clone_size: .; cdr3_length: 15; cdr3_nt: TGTGCCAGCAGCGGTGTGGACAGGGCGAACACTGAAGCTTTCTTT; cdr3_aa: CASSGVDRANTEAFF
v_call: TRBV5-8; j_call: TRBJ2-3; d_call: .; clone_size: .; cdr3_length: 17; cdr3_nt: TGTGCCAGCAGCTTGGCGGAGACAGATACTAGCACAGATACGCAGTATTTT; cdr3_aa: CASSLAETDTSTDTQYF
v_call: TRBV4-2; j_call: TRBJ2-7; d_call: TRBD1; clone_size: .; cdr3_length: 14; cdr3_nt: TGTGCCAGCAGCCAAGGGGACAGGTTCTACGAGCAGTACTTC; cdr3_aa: CASSQGDRFYEQYF
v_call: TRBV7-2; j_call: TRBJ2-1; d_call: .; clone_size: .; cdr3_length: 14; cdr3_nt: TGTGCCAGCGGCTCGCAACTAGAAGACAATGAGCAGTTCTTC; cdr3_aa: CASGSQLEDNEQFF
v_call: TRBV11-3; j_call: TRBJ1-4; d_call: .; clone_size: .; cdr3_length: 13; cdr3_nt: TGTGCCAGCAGCTTAGCAGATGTCGAAAAACTGTTTTTT; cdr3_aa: CASSLADVEKLFF
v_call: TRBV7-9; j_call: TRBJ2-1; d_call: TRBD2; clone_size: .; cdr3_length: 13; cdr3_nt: TGTGCCAGCAGCTTTACCGGGACTAGCGGGGAGGTCTTC; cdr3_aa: CASSFTGTSGEVF
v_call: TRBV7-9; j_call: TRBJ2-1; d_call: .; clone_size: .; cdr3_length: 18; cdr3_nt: TGTGCCAGCAGCTTAACCGACCGGGCCGTAGAAAGCTACAATGAGCAGTTCTTC; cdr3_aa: CASSLTDRAVESYNEQFF
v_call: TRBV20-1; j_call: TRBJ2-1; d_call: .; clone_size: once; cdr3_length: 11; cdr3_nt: TGCAGTGCTAGGTGGGCCGTAGAGCAGTTCTTC; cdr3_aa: CSARWAVEQFF
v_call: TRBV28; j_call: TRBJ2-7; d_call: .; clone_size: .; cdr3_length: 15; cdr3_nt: TGTGCCAGCATCGATGACATCTCCCCCACCTACGAGCAGTACTTC; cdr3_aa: CASIDDISPTYEQYF
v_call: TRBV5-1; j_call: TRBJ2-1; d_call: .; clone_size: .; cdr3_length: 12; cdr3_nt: TGCGCCAGCAGCTTGGGCCTTTTTGAGCAGTTCTTC; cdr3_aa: CASSLGLFEQFF